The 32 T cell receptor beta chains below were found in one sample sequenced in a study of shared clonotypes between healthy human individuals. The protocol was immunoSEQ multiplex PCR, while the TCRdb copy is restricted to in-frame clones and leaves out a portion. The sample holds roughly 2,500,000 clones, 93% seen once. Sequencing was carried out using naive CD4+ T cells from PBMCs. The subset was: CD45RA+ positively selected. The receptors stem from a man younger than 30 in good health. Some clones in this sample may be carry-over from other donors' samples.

CDR3 DNA: TGTGCCAGCAGGAATCAGGGGATGAACACTGAAGCTTTCTTT. It codes for CASRNQGMNTEAFF. The J gene is TRBJ1-1, the V gene TRBV11-2; possibly TRBD1 for D (6 bases). The CDR3 is 14 amino acids. The germline V gene has CDR1 SGHAT and CDR2 FQNNGV. V lost 6 bases and J lost 0, with 11 bases in between.

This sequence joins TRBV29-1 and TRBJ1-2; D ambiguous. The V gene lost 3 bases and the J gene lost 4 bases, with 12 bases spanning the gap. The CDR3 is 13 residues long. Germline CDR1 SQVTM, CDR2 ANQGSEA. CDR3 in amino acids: CSVESGHFYGYTF. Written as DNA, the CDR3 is TGCAGCGTTGAGAGTGGCCACTTCTATGGCTACACCTTC.

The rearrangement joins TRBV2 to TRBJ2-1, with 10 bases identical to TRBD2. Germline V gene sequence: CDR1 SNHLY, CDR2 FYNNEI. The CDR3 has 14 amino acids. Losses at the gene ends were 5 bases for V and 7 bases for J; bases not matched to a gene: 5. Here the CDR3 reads CASSTGLARNEQFF. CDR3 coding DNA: TGTGCCAGCAGTACGGGACTAGCGAGAAATGAGCAGTTCTTC.

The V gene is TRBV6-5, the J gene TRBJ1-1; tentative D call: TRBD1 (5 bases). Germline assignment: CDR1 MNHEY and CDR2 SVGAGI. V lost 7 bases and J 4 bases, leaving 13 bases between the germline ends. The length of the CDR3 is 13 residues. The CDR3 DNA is TGTGCCAGCAAGGGCAGGGAGCGCACTGAAGCTTTCTTT. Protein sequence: CASKGRERTEAFF.

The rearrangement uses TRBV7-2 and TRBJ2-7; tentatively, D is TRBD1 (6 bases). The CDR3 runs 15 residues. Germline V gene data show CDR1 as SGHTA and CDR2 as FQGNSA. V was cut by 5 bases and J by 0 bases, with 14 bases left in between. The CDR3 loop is CASSIGTTRSYEQYF. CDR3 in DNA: TGTGCCAGCAGCATTGGGACAACCCGCTCCTACGAGCAGTACTTC. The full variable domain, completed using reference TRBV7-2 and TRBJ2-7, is GAGVSQSPSNKVTEKGKDVELRCDPISGHTALYWYRQSLGQGLEFLIYFQGNSAPDKSGLPSDRFSAERTGGSVSTLTIQRTQQEDSAVYLCASSIGTTRSYEQYFGPGTRLTVT.

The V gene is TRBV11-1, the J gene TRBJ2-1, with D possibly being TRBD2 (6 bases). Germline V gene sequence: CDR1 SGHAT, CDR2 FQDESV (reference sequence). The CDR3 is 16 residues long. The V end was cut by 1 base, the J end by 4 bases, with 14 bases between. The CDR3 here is CASSLVVAAPYNEQFF. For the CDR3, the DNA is TGTGCCAGCAGCTTAGTAGTAGCGGCACCATACAATGAGCAGTTCTTC.

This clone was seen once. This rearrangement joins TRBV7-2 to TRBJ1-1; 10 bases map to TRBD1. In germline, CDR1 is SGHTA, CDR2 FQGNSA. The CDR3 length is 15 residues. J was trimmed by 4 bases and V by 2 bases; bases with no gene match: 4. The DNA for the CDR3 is TGTGCCAGCAGCTTATTCCGGACAGGGGGCACTGAAGCTTTCTTT. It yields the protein CASSLFRTGGTEAFF.

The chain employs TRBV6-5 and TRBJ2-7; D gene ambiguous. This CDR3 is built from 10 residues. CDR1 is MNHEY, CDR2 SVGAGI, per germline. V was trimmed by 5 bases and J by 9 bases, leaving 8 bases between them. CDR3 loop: CASSEWRQYF. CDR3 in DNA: TGTGCCAGCAGTGAGTGGAGGCAGTACTTC.

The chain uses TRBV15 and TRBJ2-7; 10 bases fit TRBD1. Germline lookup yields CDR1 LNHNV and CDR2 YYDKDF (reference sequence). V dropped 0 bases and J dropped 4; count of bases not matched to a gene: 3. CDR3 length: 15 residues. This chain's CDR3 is CATSRDGQGGYEQYF. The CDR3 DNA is TGTGCCACCAGCAGAGATGGACAGGGGGGGTACGAGCAGTACTTC. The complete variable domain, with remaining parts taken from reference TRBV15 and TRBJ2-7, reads DAMVIQNPRYQVTQFGKPVTLSCSQTLNHNVMYWYQQKSSQAPKLLFHYYDKDFNNEADTPDNFQSRRPNTSFCFLDIRSPGLGDTAMYLCATSRDGQGGYEQYFGPGTRLTVT.

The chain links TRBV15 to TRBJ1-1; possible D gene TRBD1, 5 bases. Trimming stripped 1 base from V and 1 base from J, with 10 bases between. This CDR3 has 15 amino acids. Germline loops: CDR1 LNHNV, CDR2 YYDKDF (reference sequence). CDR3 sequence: CATSRAPGGNTEAFF. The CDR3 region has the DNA TGTGCCACCAGCAGAGCCCCCGGGGGGAACACTGAAGCTTTCTTT.

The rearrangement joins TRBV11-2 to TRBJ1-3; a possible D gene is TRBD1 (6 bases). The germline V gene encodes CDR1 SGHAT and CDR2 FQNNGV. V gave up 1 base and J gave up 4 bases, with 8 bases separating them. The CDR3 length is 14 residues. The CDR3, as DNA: TGTGCCAGCAGCTTAGGGACAGTCGGAAACACCATATATTTT. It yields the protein CASSLGTVGNTIYF. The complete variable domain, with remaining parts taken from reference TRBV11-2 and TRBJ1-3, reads EAGVAQSPRYKIIEKRQSVAFWCNPISGHATLYWYQQILGQGPKLLIQFQNNGVVDDSQLPKDRFSAERLKGVDSTLKIQPAKLEDSAVYLCASSLGTVGNTIYFGEGSWLTVV.

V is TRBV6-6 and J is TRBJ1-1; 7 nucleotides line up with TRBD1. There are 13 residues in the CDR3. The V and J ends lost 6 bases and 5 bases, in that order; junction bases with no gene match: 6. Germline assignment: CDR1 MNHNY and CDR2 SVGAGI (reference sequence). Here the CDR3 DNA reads TGTGCCAGCAGACAGGGGCTCCGAACTGAAGCTTTCTTT. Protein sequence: CASRQGLRTEAFF.

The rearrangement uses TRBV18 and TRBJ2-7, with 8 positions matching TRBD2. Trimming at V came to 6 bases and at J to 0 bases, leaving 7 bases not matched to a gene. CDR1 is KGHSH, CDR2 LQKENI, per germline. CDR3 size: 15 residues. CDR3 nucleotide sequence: TGTGCCAGCTCTCCGGCAGCGGGAGACTCCTACGAGCAGTACTTC. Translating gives CASSPAAGDSYEQYF. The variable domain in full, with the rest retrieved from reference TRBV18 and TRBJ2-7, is NAGVMQNPRHLVRRRGQEARLRCSPMKGHSHVYWYRQLPEEGLKFMVYLQKENIIDESGMPKERFSAEFPKEGPSILRIQQVVRGDSAAYFCASSPAAGDSYEQYFGPGTRLTVT.

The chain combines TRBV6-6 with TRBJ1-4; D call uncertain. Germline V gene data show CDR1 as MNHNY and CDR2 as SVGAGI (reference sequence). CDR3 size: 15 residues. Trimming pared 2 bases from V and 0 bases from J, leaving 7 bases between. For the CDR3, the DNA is TGTGCCAGCAGTTACCAGGCCGCAACTAATGAAAAACTGTTTTTT. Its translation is CASSYQAATNEKLFF.

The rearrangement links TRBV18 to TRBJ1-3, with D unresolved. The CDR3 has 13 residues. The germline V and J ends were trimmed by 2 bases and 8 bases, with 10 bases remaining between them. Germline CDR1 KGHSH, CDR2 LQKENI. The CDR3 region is CASSPTAGDTIYF. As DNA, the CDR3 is TGTGCCAGCTCACCAACAGCCGGAGACACCATATATTTT.

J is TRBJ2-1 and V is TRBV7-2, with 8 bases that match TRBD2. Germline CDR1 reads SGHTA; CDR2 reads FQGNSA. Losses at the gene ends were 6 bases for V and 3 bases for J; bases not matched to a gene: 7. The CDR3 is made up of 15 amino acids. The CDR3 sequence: CASRRTSGDYNEQFF. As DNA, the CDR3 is TGTGCCAGCAGACGCACTAGCGGAGACTACAATGAGCAGTTCTTC.

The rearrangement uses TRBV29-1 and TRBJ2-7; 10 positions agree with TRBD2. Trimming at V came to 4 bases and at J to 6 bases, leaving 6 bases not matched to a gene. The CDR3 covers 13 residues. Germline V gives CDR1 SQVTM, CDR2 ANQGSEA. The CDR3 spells CSVGGLAIIEQYF. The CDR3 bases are TGCAGCGTTGGGGGACTAGCGATTATCGAGCAGTACTTC.

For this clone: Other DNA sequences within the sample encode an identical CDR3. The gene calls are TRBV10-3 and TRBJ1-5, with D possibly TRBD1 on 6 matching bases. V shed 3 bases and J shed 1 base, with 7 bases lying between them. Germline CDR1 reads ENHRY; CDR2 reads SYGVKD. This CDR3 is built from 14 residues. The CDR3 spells CAISERGSNQPQHF. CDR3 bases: TGTGCCATCAGTGAAAGGGGGAGCAATCAGCCCCAGCATTTT.

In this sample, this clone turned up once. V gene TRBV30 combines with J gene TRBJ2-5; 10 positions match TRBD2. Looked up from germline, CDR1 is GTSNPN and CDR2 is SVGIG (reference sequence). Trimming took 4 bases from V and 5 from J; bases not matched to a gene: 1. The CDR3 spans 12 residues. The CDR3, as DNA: TGTGCCTGGACTAGCGGGAGTGAGACCCAGTACTTC. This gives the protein CAWTSGSETQYF. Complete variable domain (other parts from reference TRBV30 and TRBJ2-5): SQTIHQWPATLVQPVGSPLSLECTVEGTSNPNLYWYRQAAGRGLQLLFYSVGIGQISSEVPQNLSASRPQDRQFILSSKKLLLSDSGFYLCAWTSGSETQYFGPGTRLLVL.

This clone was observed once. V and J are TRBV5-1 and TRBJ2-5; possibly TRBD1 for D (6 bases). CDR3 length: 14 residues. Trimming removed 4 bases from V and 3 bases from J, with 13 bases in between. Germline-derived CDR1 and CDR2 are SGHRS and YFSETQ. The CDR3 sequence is CASSAQGREETQYF. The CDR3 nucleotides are TGCGCCAGCAGCGCCCAGGGGCGGGAAGAGACCCAGTACTTC.

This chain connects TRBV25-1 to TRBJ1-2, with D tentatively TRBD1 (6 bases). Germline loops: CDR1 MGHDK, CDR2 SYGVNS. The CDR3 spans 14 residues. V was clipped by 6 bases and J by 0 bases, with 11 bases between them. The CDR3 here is CASSGAGANYGYTF. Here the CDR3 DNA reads TGTGCCAGCAGCGGGGCAGGGGCTAACTATGGCTACACCTTC.

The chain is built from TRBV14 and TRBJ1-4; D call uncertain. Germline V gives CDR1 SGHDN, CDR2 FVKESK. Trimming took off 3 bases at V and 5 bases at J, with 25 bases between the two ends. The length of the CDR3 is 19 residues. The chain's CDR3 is CASSHTSGSPWTKNEKLFF. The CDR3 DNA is TGTGCCAGCAGCCACACTTCCGGGTCTCCCTGGACTAAAAATGAAAAACTGTTTTTT. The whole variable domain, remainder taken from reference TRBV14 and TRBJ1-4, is EAGVTQFPSHSVIEKGQTVTLRCDPISGHDNLYWYRRVMGKEIKFLLHFVKESKQDESGMPNNRFLAERTGGTYSTLKVQPAELEDSGVYFCASSHTSGSPWTKNEKLFFGSGTQLSVL.

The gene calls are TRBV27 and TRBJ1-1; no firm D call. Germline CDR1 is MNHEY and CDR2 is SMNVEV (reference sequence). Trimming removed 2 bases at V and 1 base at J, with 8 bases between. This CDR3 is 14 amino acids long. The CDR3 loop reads CASSLRFGNTEAFF. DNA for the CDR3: TGTGCCAGCAGTTTAAGGTTCGGGAACACTGAAGCTTTCTTT.

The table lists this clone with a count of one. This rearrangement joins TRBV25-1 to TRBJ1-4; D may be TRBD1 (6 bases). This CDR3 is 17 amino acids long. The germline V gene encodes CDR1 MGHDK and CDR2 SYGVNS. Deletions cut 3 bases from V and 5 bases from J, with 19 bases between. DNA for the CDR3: TGTGCCAGCAGTGAGCCAGTTCCAACAGGGTTAAATGAAAAACTGTTTTTT. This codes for CASSEPVPTGLNEKLFF.

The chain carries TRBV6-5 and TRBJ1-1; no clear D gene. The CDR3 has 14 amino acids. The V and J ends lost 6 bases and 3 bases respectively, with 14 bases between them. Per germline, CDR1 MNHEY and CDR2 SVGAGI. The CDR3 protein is CASSLNFGDTEAFF. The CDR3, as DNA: TGTGCCAGCAGCCTTAACTTCGGGGACACTGAAGCTTTCTTT.

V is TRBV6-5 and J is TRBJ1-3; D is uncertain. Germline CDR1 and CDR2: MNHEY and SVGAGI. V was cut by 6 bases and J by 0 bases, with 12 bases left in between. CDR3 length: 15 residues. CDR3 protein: CASRAVSSSGNTIYF. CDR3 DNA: TGTGCCAGCAGAGCAGTTTCTTCCTCTGGAAACACCATATATTTT.

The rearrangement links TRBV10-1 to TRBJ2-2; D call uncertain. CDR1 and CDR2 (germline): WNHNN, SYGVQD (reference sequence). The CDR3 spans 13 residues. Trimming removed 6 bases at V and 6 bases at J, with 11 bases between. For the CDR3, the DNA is TGCGCCAGCAGCAACCACGCCCCCGGGGAGCTGTTTTTT. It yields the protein CASSNHAPGELFF.

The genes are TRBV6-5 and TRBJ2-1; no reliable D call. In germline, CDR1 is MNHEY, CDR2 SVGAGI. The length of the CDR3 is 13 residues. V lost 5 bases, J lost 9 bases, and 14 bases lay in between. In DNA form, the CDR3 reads TGTGCCAGCAGTGATAGCTTGCCGGGTGAGCAGTTCTTC. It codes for CASSDSLPGEQFF.

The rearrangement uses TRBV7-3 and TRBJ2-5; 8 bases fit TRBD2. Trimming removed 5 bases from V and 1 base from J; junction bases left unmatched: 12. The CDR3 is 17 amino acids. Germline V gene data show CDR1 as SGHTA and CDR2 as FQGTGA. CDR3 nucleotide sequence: TGTGCCAGCAGCCCCGACGGGGTAGCGGGAAGCCAAGAGACCCAGTACTTC. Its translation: CASSPDGVAGSQETQYF.

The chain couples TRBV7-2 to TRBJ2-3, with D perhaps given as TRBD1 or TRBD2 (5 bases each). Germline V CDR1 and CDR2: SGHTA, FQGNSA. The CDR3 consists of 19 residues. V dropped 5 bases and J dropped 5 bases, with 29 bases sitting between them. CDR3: CASSPFSSPGAARGDTQYF. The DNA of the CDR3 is TGTGCCAGCAGCCCCTTCTCCTCCCCCGGGGCGGCTCGTGGAGATACGCAGTATTTT.

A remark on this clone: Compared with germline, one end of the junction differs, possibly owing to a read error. The CDR3 sequence: CSVEGRGLRTGELFF. CDR3 DNA sequence: TGCAGCGTCGAAGGCAGGGGACTTAGGACCGGGGAGCTGTTTTTT. The gene calls are TRBV29-1 and TRBJ2-2; D possibly matches TRBD1 or TRBD2 (6 bases each). There are 15 residues in the CDR3. Germline CDR1 SQVTM, CDR2 ANQGSEA.

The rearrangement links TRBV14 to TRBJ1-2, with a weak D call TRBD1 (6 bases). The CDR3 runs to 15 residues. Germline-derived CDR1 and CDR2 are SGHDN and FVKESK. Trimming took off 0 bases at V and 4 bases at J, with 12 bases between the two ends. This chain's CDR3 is CASSQEARGGYGYTF. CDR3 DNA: TGTGCCAGCAGCCAAGAGGCCAGGGGTGGCTATGGCTACACCTTC.